Shown below are 27 T cell receptor beta chains from a single sample sequenced in a study of T cell responses to AZD1222 COVID-19 vaccine. Assay: immunoSEQ multiplex PCR; the TCRdb copy retains only in-frame clones and omits some. The profile shows about 150,000 clones, around nine tenths of them singletons. Sequences were derived from peripheral blood, sampled 28 days after the second AZD1222 dose. Every receptor here comes from an adult who received the AZD1222 COVID-19 vaccine.

The J gene is TRBJ1-2, the V gene TRBV12-3 or TRBV12-4; D is possibly TRBD1 (6 bases). With 3 bases removed from V and 8 bases from J, the gap between germline ends came to 13 bases. The CDR3 covers 13 residues. The CDR3 region has the DNA TGTGCCAGCAGTTTGTGGGGGCTCGAGGGCTACACCTTC. Amino acid sequence: CASSLWGLEGYTF.

V gene TRBV4-2 combines with J gene TRBJ2-5; 9 nucleotides line up with TRBD2. The germline V gene has CDR1 LGHNA and CDR2 YNFKEQ. The CDR3 is made up of 15 amino acids. Trimming at V came to 4 bases and at J to 0 bases, leaving 3 bases not matched to a gene. The CDR3 spells CASSPLAGDQETQYF. The CDR3 nucleotides are TGTGCCAGCAGCCCGTTAGCGGGGGACCAAGAGACCCAGTACTTC.

The chain uses TRBV30 and TRBJ1-6; D is uncertain. The CDR3 has 12 amino acids. Germline CDR1 GTSNPN, CDR2 SVGIG (reference sequence). V gave up 1 base and J gave up 11 bases, with 9 bases separating them. CDR3 coding DNA: TGTGCCTGGAGTGACAGACCGACACCCCTCCACTTT. Translating gives CAWSDRPTPLHF. Supplemented by reference TRBV30 and TRBJ1-6, the full variable domain reads SQTIHQWPATLVQPVGSPLSLECTVEGTSNPNLYWYRQAAGRGLQLLFYSVGIGQISSEVPQNLSASRPQDRQFILSSKKLLLSDSGFYLCAWSDRPTPLHFGNGTRLTVT.

J is TRBJ2-7 and V is TRBV12-5; D gene unclear. This CDR3 is 12 amino acids long. Between the trimmed V and J ends, which lost 6 bases and 2 bases, there was a span of 8 bases. CDR1 is LGHNT, CDR2 FRNRAP, per germline. The CDR3 nucleotides read TGTGCTAGTGGCGCCCCTGCCTACGAGCAGTACTTC. It encodes CASGAPAYEQYF.

V and J are TRBV11-2 and TRBJ2-7; TRBD2 aligns across 7 bases. The CDR3 covers 15 residues. V gave up 0 bases and J gave up 4 bases; unmatched junction bases: 6. Germline CDR1 and CDR2: SGHAT and FQNNGV. The CDR3 reads CASSLDQIGGYEQYF. CDR3 bases: TGTGCCAGCAGCTTAGACCAAATCGGGGGGTACGAGCAGTACTTC.

The genes are TRBV18 and TRBJ2-5; D possibly matches TRBD1 or TRBD2 (5 bases each). Trimming removed 3 bases from V and 5 bases from J, with 13 bases in between. In germline, CDR1 is KGHSH, CDR2 LQKENI. The CDR3 runs 14 residues. CDR3 bases: TGTGCCAGCTCACCGGGACCAGCCGGGGAGACCCAGTACTTC. It is translated as CASSPGPAGETQYF. The full variable domain, its missing parts supplied by reference TRBV18 and TRBJ2-5, is NAGVMQNPRHLVRRRGQEARLRCSPMKGHSHVYWYRQLPEEGLKFMVYLQKENIIDESGMPKERFSAEFPKEGPSILRIQQVVRGDSAAYFCASSPGPAGETQYFGPGTRLLVL.

The chain joins TRBV7-9 to TRBJ1-6; D unresolved. Germline V gene lookup returns CDR1 SEHNR and CDR2 FQNEAQ (reference sequence). The CDR3 is 12 residues long. The V end lost 3 bases, the J end lost 13 bases, and 10 bases lay between the germline ends. This CDR3 is CASSFRDVPLHF. For the CDR3, the DNA is TGTGCCAGCAGCTTTCGGGATGTCCCCCTCCACTTT.

The chain uses TRBV19 and TRBJ1-1; possibly TRBD1 for D (6 bases). With 7 bases removed from V and 8 bases from J, the gap between germline ends came to 14 bases. The V gene's germline CDR1 is LNHDA and CDR2 SQIVND (reference sequence). CDR3 length equals 12 residues. The CDR3 is CASTRGAFEAFF. CDR3 bases: TGTGCCAGTACCAGGGGAGCCTTCGAAGCTTTCTTT.

This clone was recorded only once. The gene calls are TRBV5-1 and TRBJ2-1; the D is unclear. This CDR3 region has 16 residues. Germline assignment: CDR1 SGHRS and CDR2 YFSETQ. Trimming stripped 7 bases from V and 3 bases from J, with 20 bases between. CDR3 amino acids: CASSYSGTSGYNEQFF. The CDR3 bases are TGCGCCAGCTCCTATTCGGGTACGAGTGGCTACAATGAGCAGTTCTTC. Looking up the rest from reference TRBV5-1 and TRBJ2-1 gives the full variable domain: KAGVTQTPRYLIKTRGQQVTLSCSPISGHRSVSWYQQTPGQGLQFLFEYFSETQRNKGNFPGRFSGRQFSNSRSEMNVSTLELGDSALYLCASSYSGTSGYNEQFFGPGTRLTVL.

The chain combines TRBV3-1 (or the pseudogene TRBV3-2) with TRBJ2-1, with 9 nucleotides matching TRBD2. V was clipped by 4 bases and J by 7 bases; unmatched bases: 11. CDR3 size: 16 residues. Per germline, CDR1 LGHDT and CDR2 YNNKEL (reference sequence). The chain's CDR3 is CASSPLRGLASNEQFF. The CDR3 DNA reads as TGTGCCAGCAGCCCATTGAGGGGACTAGCATCTAATGAGCAGTTCTTC.

The chain uses TRBV28 and TRBJ2-2; D ambiguous. This CDR3 spans 14 amino acids. The V and J ends lost 4 bases and 3 bases respectively, with 9 bases between them. The germline CDR1 and CDR2 sequences are MDHEN and SYDVKM. This CDR3 is CASSSLGYTGELFF. The CDR3 DNA follows: TGTGCCAGCAGTTCTCTTGGGTACACCGGGGAGCTGTTTTTT.

CDR3 region: CASSVGQGSETQYF. The CDR3 DNA reads TGTGCCAGCAGCGTTGGACAGGGGAGCGAGACCCAGTACTTC. The chain uses TRBV9 and TRBJ2-5, with TRBD1 matching 9 bases. Trimming removed 2 bases from V and 5 bases from J; junction bases left unmatched: 4. The length of the CDR3 is 14 residues. CDR1 and CDR2 from the germline V gene are SGDLS and YYNGEE.

The chain couples TRBV2 to TRBJ2-1; tentatively, D is TRBD2 (6 bases). Deletions cut 3 bases from V and 10 bases from J, with 16 bases between. Germline V gene sequence: CDR1 SNHLY, CDR2 FYNNEI. The CDR3 contains 14 residues. The DNA of the CDR3 is TGTGCCAGCAGTGAGGGTGCTAGCGTTGTAGAGCAGTTCTTC. Protein sequence: CASSEGASVVEQFF.

The DNA for the CDR3 is TGTGCCAGCAATCGGGACAGAAATAGCAATCAGCCCCAGCATTTT. Amino acid sequence: CASNRDRNSNQPQHF. This chain uses TRBV6-6 with TRBJ1-5; 7 nucleotides line up with TRBD1. Germline V CDR1 and CDR2: MNHNY, SVGAGI (reference sequence). Unmatched junction bases numbered 6, after V lost 7 bases and J lost 0 bases. This CDR3 contains 15 residues.

A single count supports this clone. This chain links TRBV19 with TRBJ2-1, with 10 positions matching TRBD2. J gave up 7 bases and V 3 bases, and 15 bases lay outside the gene matches. CDR3 length: 18 residues. Germline V gives CDR1 LNHDA, CDR2 SQIVND (reference sequence). CDR3 DNA: TGTGCCAGTAGTATGATTAGCGGGGGGCCGGGATTTACAAATGAGCAGTTCTTC. Translated: CASSMISGGPGFTNEQFF.

The gene calls are TRBV9 and TRBJ2-7; 8 bases fit TRBD2. This CDR3 spans 13 amino acids. Germline loops: CDR1 SGDLS, CDR2 YYNGEE. The V gene end was trimmed by 2 bases and the J gene end by 5 bases; junction bases not matched to a gene: 3. CDR3 DNA sequence: TGTGCCAGCAGCGTGAGCGGGGGCAACGAGCAGTACTTC. Protein product: CASSVSGGNEQYF.

The chain couples TRBV19 to TRBJ1-4, with D possibly matching TRBD1 (5 bases). Germline CDR1 and CDR2: LNHDA and SQIVND (reference sequence). The CDR3 is 12 residues long. V was trimmed by 9 bases and J by 7 bases, leaving 12 bases between them. The CDR3 DNA reads TGTGCCAGCGACAGCTCGAGTGAAAAACTGTTTTTT. Its translation is CASDSSSEKLFF.

V usage is TRBV3-1 (or the pseudogene TRBV3-2) and J usage is TRBJ1-2; a possible D gene is TRBD1 (6 bases). Trimming shortened V by 4 bases and J by 4 bases, and 22 bases separated the two germline ends. CDR3 length: 17 amino acids. The germline gives CDR1 LGHDT, CDR2 YNNKEL (reference sequence). The CDR3 DNA sequence: TGTGCCAGCAGCCTTTCGCCCTCTTCTCGGGGGGCCTATGGCTACACCTTC. This translates into CASSLSPSSRGAYGYTF.

The chain combines TRBV18 with TRBJ2-1; D is unresolved. The CDR3 runs 19 residues. The germline gives CDR1 KGHSH, CDR2 LQKENI. The V end was cut by 0 bases, the J end by 4 bases, with 22 bases between. CDR3 protein: CASSPPTPASSSPYNEQFF. The CDR3, as DNA: TGTGCCAGCTCACCACCAACCCCAGCGTCCTCGTCGCCTTACAATGAGCAGTTCTTC.

The rearrangement uses TRBV20-1 and TRBJ2-3; the D is unclear. The CDR3 contains 11 residues. Germline CDR1 is DFQATT and CDR2 is SNEGSKA (reference sequence). V lost 6 bases and J 4 bases, leaving 8 bases between the germline ends. CDR3 residues: CSAVVADTQYF. CDR3 sequence (DNA): TGCAGTGCGGTCGTAGCAGATACGCAGTATTTT.

The rearrangement links TRBV2 to TRBJ1-3; D is ambiguous. V lost 3 bases and J 0 bases, leaving 9 bases between the germline ends. The CDR3 spans 15 residues. Per germline, CDR1 SNHLY and CDR2 FYNNEI. DNA for the CDR3: TGTGCCAGCAGTGATAGCGGCAGCTCTGGAAACACCATATATTTT. Encoded protein: CASSDSGSSGNTIYF.

This sequence joins TRBV1 and TRBJ2-2; no DNA check was done on the table's D call, TRBD2. TRBV1 is a recognized pseudogene. This CDR3 has 17 residues. Written as DNA, the CDR3 is TGCACCAGCAGCCTGCTTAGCGGGGGTCTCAACACCGGGGAGCTGTTTTTT. This gives the protein CTSSLLSGGLNTGELFF.

In its sample, this clone was seen once. V is TRBV12-5 and J is TRBJ2-1, with no clear D. Trimming cost V 5 bases and J 0 bases, with 8 bases left between them. Germline V gene lookup returns CDR1 LGHNT and CDR2 FRNRAP. The CDR3 spans 14 residues. The CDR3 DNA is TGTGCTAGTGGTCTCACGAGCTCCTACAATGAGCAGTTCTTC. This encodes CASGLTSSYNEQFF.

This chain joins TRBV28 and TRBJ2-1; D is uncertain. The V gene's germline CDR1 is MDHEN and CDR2 SYDVKM. CDR3 size: 15 residues. With 5 bases removed from V and 2 bases from J, the gap between germline ends came to 13 bases. CDR3 bases: TGTGCCAGCAGTCCCCTTTCGAGCGCCTACAATGAGCAGTTCTTC. It yields the protein CASSPLSSAYNEQFF.

This clone turned up a few times. The genes are TRBV5-4 and TRBJ2-7; 7 nucleotides align to TRBD2. The V segment lost 4 bases and the J segment 2 bases; nucleotides outside the gene matches: 12. The germline V gene has CDR1 SGHNT and CDR2 YYREEE (reference sequence). This CDR3 is 16 amino acids long. The CDR3 region is CASSPRPSGETYEQYF. DNA for the CDR3: TGTGCCAGCAGCCCACGCCCCAGCGGGGAGACCTACGAGCAGTACTTC.

This rearrangement joins TRBV5-6 to TRBJ2-3; D perhaps matches TRBD2 (6 bases). V dropped 0 bases and J dropped 2 bases, with 10 bases sitting between them. There are 15 residues in the CDR3. The germline CDR1 and CDR2 sequences are SGHDT and YYEEEE. This chain's CDR3 is CASSLAWGVTDTQYF. For the CDR3, the DNA is TGTGCCAGCAGCTTGGCCTGGGGGGTCACAGATACGCAGTATTTT. Variable domain in full (rest from reference TRBV5-6 and TRBJ2-3): DAGVTQSPTHLIKTRGQQVTLRCSPKSGHDTVSWYQQALGQGPQFIFQYYEEEERQRGNFPDRFSGHQFPNYSSELNVNALLLGDSALYLCASSLAWGVTDTQYFGPGTRLTVL.

The chain employs TRBV5-5 and TRBJ1-2, with TRBD1 matching 7 bases. Germline CDR1 SGHKS, CDR2 YYEKEE (reference sequence). The CDR3 runs 15 residues. The trim removed 9 bases at V and 0 bases at J, leaving 11 bases unmatched. This CDR3 reads CATSQGGGANYGYTF. Here the CDR3 DNA reads TGTGCCACCTCTCAGGGGGGGGGAGCTAACTATGGCTACACCTTC.